The rows below give T cell receptor beta chains drawn from one sample of a study of blood T cell repertoires in COVID-19. TCRdb keeps only in-frame clones here, not all; method: immunoSEQ multiplex PCR. The data contain about 270,000 clones, roughly 91% of them singletons. The sequenced sample was PBMCs or T cells enriched from blood (not recorded which). Source of these receptors: a woman aged 55-70 years who had recovered from COVID-19. Both conserved end residues are part of each CDR3. The order of the fields is V gene, D gene, J gene, CDR3 protein, CDR3 DNA. A D gene is named only where the DNA matches it firmly.

TRBV2,TRBD1,TRBJ2-3,CASSLQAGGVDTQYF,TGTGCCAGCAGCCTGCAGGCAGGGGGAGTAGATACGCAGTATTTT
TRBV6-6,TRBD1,TRBJ2-7,CATAGTGSSEQYF,TGTGCCACCGCCGGGACAGGGAGTTCCGAGCAGTACTTC
TRBV19,TRBD2,TRBJ2-7,CASSIAGGSYEQYF,TGTGCCAGTAGTATAGCGGGAGGTTCCTACGAGCAGTACTTC
TRBV6-6,TRBD1,TRBJ2-3,CASSQDRGAQYF,TGTGCCAGCAGTCAAGACAGGGGTGCGCAGTATTTT
TRBV6-2/TRBV6-3,NA,TRBJ1-5,CASSHGGDNQPQHF,TGTGCCAGCAGTCATGGCGGGGACAATCAGCCCCAGCATTTT
TRBV4-1,TRBD2,TRBJ2-7,CASSQGASGGAYEQYF,TGCGCCAGCAGCCAAGGTGCCAGCGGGGGGGCCTACGAGCAGTACTTC
TRBV27,NA,TRBJ1-6,CASSLVGGVNSPLHF,TGTGCCAGCAGTTTAGTAGGGGGTGTTAATTCACCCCTCCACTTT
TRBV6-5,NA,TRBJ1-4,CASSNLPGAGRKLFF,TGTGCCAGCAGTAACCTACCCGGGGCAGGGAGGAAACTGTTTTTT
TRBV15,NA,TRBJ1-1,CATSRDVMSNTEAFF,TGTGCCACCAGCAGAGATGTCATGTCGAACACTGAAGCTTTCTTT
TRBV5-1,TRBD1,TRBJ2-2,CASRKQGANLRELFF,TGCGCCAGCAGGAAACAGGGGGCCAATCTCCGGGAGCTGTTTTTT
TRBV5-1,NA,TRBJ1-4,CASSSEPNEKLFF,TGCGCCAGCAGCTCGGAGCCAAATGAAAAACTGTTTTTT
TRBV19,NA,TRBJ1-5,CASGAHSNQPQHF,TGTGCCAGTGGGGCTCATAGCAATCAGCCCCAGCATTTT
TRBV7-2,NA,TRBJ2-1,CASSLANGGAGNEQFF,TGTGCCAGCAGCTTAGCGAATGGGGGGGCTGGAAATGAGCAGTTCTTC
TRBV6-5,NA,TRBJ1-3,CASHGNTIYF,TGTGCCAGCCATGGAAACACCATATATTTT
TRBV12-3/TRBV12-4,NA,TRBJ1-2,CASSSRVYGYTF,TGTGCCAGCAGTTCGAGGGTCTATGGCTACACCTTC
TRBV19,NA,TRBJ1-5,CASSIQGPNQPQHF,TGTGCCAGTAGCATTCAGGGGCCCAATCAGCCCCAGCATTTT